The T cell receptor (beta chain) described here comes from a study of T cells after posttransplantation cyclophosphamide. Peripheral blood was collected from the related graft donor on the marrow donation day. The germline V and J ends were trimmed by 1 base and 2 bases, with 8 bases remaining between them. Germline V gene data show CDR1 as MNHNS and CDR2 as SASEGT. CDR3 length: 14 amino acids. Only in-frame clones appear in the TCRdb table, and some are missing; sequencing was by immunoSEQ multiplex PCR. The top ten clones hold around 3.3% of a sample with 30,000 or so clones, 86% of them seen once.

The sequenced material came from PBMCs. This chain uses TRBV6-1 with TRBJ2-5; the D gene is possibly TRBD2 (5 bases). This clonotype was obtained from a man aged 45 to 65. The CDR3 loop is CASSEGGEQETQYF. In DNA, the CDR3 is TGTGCCAGCAGTGAAGGGGGAGAACAAGAGACCCAGTACTTC.